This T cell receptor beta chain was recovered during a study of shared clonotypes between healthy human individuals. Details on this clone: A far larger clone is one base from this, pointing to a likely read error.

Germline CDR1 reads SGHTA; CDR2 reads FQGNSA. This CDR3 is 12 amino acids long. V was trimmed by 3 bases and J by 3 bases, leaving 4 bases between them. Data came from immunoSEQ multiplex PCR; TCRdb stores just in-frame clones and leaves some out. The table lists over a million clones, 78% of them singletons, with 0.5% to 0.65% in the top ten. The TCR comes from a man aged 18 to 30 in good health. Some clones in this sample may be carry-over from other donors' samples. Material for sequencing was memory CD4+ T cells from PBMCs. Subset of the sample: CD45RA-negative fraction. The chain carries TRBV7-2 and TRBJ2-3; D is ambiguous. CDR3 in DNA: TGTGCCAGCAGCTTGATGACAGATACGCAGTATTTT. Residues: CASSLMTDTQYF.